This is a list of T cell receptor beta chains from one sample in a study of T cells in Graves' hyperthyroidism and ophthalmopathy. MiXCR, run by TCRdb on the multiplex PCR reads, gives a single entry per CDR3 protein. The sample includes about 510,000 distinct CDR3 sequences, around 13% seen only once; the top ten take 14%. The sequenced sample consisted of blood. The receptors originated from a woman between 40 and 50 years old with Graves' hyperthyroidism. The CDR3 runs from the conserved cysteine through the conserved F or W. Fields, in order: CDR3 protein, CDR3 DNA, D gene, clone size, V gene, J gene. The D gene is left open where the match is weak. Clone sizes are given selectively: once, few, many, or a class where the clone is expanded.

CDR3: CSVQKEWGGDTEAFF
DNA: TGCAGCGTTCAGAAAGAATGGGGTGGGGACACTGAAGCTTTCTTT
D: -
size: -
V: TRBV29-1
J: TRBJ1-1

CDR3: CASSVTAGGPHEQFF
DNA: TGTGCCAGCAGTGTAACGGCGGGAGGGCCCCATGAGCAGTTCTTC
D: TRBD2
size: few
V: TRBV6-1
J: TRBJ2-1

CDR3: CASSPRVAETYSNQPQHF
DNA: TGTGCCAGCAGCCCCAGGGTGGCTGAGACCTACAGCAATCAGCCCCAGCATTTT
D: -
size: many
V: TRBV28
J: TRBJ1-5

CDR3: CASSSSPPGLLYNEQFF
DNA: TGTGCCAGCAGCTCATCTCCTCCAGGACTCCTCTACAATGAGCAGTTCTTC
D: -
size: -
V: TRBV7-3
J: TRBJ2-1

CDR3: CASSLVSNSQYNEQFF
DNA: TGCGCCAGCAGCTTGGTTTCGAACTCCCAATACAATGAGCAGTTCTTC
D: -
size: many
V: TRBV5-1
J: TRBJ2-1

CDR3: CASRRGSREQYF
DNA: TGTGCAAGCAGGAGGGGGTCGCGCGAGCAGTACTTC
D: -
size: many
V: TRBV28
J: TRBJ2-7

CDR3: CASSPIRQWRAFF
DNA: TGTGCCAGCAGTCCCATACGACAGTGGAGAGCTTTCTTT
D: -
size: few
V: TRBV28
J: TRBJ1-1

CDR3: CASSGTSGSNEQFF
DNA: TGTGCCAGCTCGGGGACTAGCGGGAGTAATGAGCAGTTCTTC
D: TRBD2
size: many
V: TRBV18
J: TRBJ2-1

CDR3: CASTAGFNEQYF
DNA: TGTGCCAGCACCGCAGGCTTCAACGAGCAGTACTTC
D: -
size: many
V: TRBV2
J: TRBJ2-7

CDR3: CASSPRGPSSYEQYF
DNA: TGTGCCAGCAGCCCCAGGGGGCCCTCCTCCTACGAGCAGTACTTC
D: TRBD1
size: -
V: TRBV28
J: TRBJ2-7

CDR3: CASSLGPANSGNTIYF
DNA: TGTGCCAGCAGCTTAGGTCCGGCGAACTCTGGAAACACCATATATTTT
D: -
size: few
V: TRBV7-6
J: TRBJ1-3

CDR3: CASSTARQETQYF
DNA: TGTGCCAGTAGTACGGCCCGGCAAGAGACCCAGTACTTC
D: -
size: -
V: TRBV19
J: TRBJ2-5

CDR3: CSVPGLAPFSTDTQYF
DNA: TGCAGTGTCCCGGGACTAGCGCCGTTTAGCACAGATACGCAGTATTTT
D: TRBD2
size: many
V: TRBV20-1
J: TRBJ2-3

CDR3: CASSQDRRGRDTQYF
DNA: TGCGCCAGCAGCCAAGACCGGAGGGGGAGGGATACGCAGTATTTT
D: -
size: -
V: TRBV4-1
J: TRBJ2-3

CDR3: CASSFRGAGQPNSYEQYF
DNA: TGTGCCAGCAGTTTTAGGGGGGCCGGACAGCCTAATTCCTACGAGCAGTACTTC
D: -
size: many
V: TRBV28
J: TRBJ2-7

CDR3: CAWSVSDKSFF
DNA: TGTGCCTGGAGTGTATCGGATAAATCTTTCTTT
D: -
size: many
V: TRBV30
J: TRBJ1-1

CDR3: CASGPGRNTEAFF
DNA: TGTGCCAGCGGGCCAGGGAGGAACACTGAAGCTTTCTTT
D: -
size: many
V: TRBV6-1
J: TRBJ1-1

CDR3: CASSLGEEGQPQHF
DNA: TGCGCCAGCAGCTTGGGGGAGGAAGGTCAGCCCCAGCATTTT
D: -
size: many
V: TRBV5-1
J: TRBJ1-5

CDR3: CSARDRASGGYTGELFF
DNA: TGCAGTGCTAGAGATCGGGCTAGCGGGGGATACACCGGGGAGCTGTTTTTT
D: TRBD2
size: many
V: TRBV20-1
J: TRBJ2-2

CDR3: CASTGTSPNEQFF
DNA: TGTGCCAGCACCGGGACTAGCCCCAATGAGCAGTTCTTC
D: TRBD2
size: many
V: TRBV28
J: TRBJ2-1

CDR3: CAWTSFLSYNEQFF
DNA: TGTGCCTGGACTTCCTTCCTCTCCTACAATGAGCAGTTCTTC
D: -
size: -
V: TRBV30
J: TRBJ2-1

CDR3: CASSPVGQGVHEQYF
DNA: TGTGCCAGCTCACCGGTGGGACAGGGGGTCCACGAGCAGTACTTC
D: TRBD1
size: many
V: TRBV18
J: TRBJ2-7

CDR3: CASSEGTGANVLTF
DNA: TGTGCCAGCAGTGAGGGGACTGGGGCCAACGTCCTGACTTTC
D: -
size: few
V: TRBV6-1
J: TRBJ2-6

CDR3: CSAPEGYNYGYTF
DNA: TGCAGTGCCCCGGAGGGGTATAACTATGGCTACACCTTC
D: -
size: many
V: TRBV20-1
J: TRBJ1-2

CDR3: CASSKGGIAKNIQYF
DNA: TGTGCCAGCAGCAAAGGGGGGATAGCCAAAAACATTCAGTACTTC
D: -
size: -
V: TRBV6-1
J: TRBJ2-4

CDR3: CASSETGLAVGEQFF
DNA: TGTGCCAGCAGCGAAACGGGACTAGCGGTTGGTGAGCAGTTCTTC
D: TRBD2
size: -
V: TRBV25-1
J: TRBJ2-1

CDR3: CASSRRGQNYSNQPQHF
DNA: TGTGCCAGCAGCCGAAGGGGACAGAACTATAGCAATCAGCCCCAGCATTTT
D: TRBD1
size: -
V: TRBV27
J: TRBJ1-5

CDR3: CASSLGLARLSGANVLTF
DNA: TGTGCCAGCAGCTTGGGACTAGCCCGGCTCTCTGGGGCCAACGTCCTGACTTTC
D: TRBD2
size: once
V: TRBV5-8
J: TRBJ2-6

CDR3: CASSLGADDYSNQPQHF
DNA: TGTGCCAGCAGCTTAGGGGCCGACGATTATAGCAATCAGCCCCAGCATTTT
D: -
size: many
V: TRBV11-2
J: TRBJ1-5

CDR3: CASSLFGSRETQYF
DNA: TGTGCTAGCAGCTTATTTGGGAGTCGAGAGACCCAGTACTTC
D: -
size: -
V: TRBV7-7
J: TRBJ2-5

CDR3: CSAPRTGGIAETPYNEQYF
DNA: TGCAGCGCCCCTCGGACAGGCGGTATAGCGGAAACCCCATACAATGAGCAGTACTTC
D: -
size: -
V: TRBV29-1
J: TRBJ2-7

CDR3: CASSHSFGGPDIQYF
DNA: TGTGCCAGCAGCCATTCGTTCGGGGGTCCGGACATTCAGTACTTC
D: -
size: many
V: TRBV12-3/TRBV12-4
J: TRBJ2-4

CDR3: CSATPGQGYGYTF
DNA: TGCAGTGCTACTCCGGGACAGGGGTATGGCTACACCTTC
D: TRBD1
size: once
V: TRBV20-1
J: TRBJ1-2

CDR3: CASSYKLGTPLTGEADTQYF
DNA: TGTGCCAGCAGTTACAAGTTGGGGACTCCCCTAACAGGGGAGGCAGATACGCAGTATTTT
D: -
size: few
V: TRBV5-5
J: TRBJ2-3

CDR3: CASSPGTSGMETQYF
DNA: TGTGCCAGCAGCCCCGGGACTAGCGGGATGGAGACCCAGTACTTC
D: TRBD2
size: many
V: TRBV5-4
J: TRBJ2-5